A selection of T cell receptor beta chains follows, all from one sample in a study of CXCR4 blockade with PD-1 therapy in pancreatic cancer. Using immunoSEQ multiplex PCR, the repertoire was profiled, and TCRdb retains in-frame clones only, with some absent. The table has about 2,500 clones, roughly two fifths seen once. Sequencing input: tumor tissue. These receptors were taken from a human donor with pancreatic ductal adenocarcinoma. Both conserved end residues are part of each CDR3. D genes are given only for firm matches. Clone sizes are given selectively: once, few, many, or a class where the clone is expanded.

TGTGCCAGCAGCAAGGGGTCGGGACAGGGGGAGACCCAGTACTTC,CASSKGSGQGETQYF,NA,TRBJ2-5,TRBV2,TRBD1
TGTGCCATCAGCAGAGGGGAGAATGGCTACACCTTC,CAISRGENGYTF,few,TRBJ1-2,TRBV10-3,NA
TGTGCCAGTAGCCCGGGGTCCGGGAGTTGGACAGATACGCAGTATTTT,CASSPGSGSWTDTQYF,once,TRBJ2-3,TRBV19,NA
TGTGCCAGCAGCTACCGGGACAGTGGCTCCGAGCAGTACTTC,CASSYRDSGSEQYF,NA,TRBJ2-7,TRBV11-3,TRBD1
TGTGCCAGCAGCACCCGGACAGCCACTAACTACGAGCAGTACTTC,CASSTRTATNYEQYF,medium-sized,TRBJ2-7,TRBV11-1,NA
TGTGCCAGCAGCCCGGGACTAACCTCCTACGAGCAGTACTTC,CASSPGLTSYEQYF,few,TRBJ2-7,TRBV7-6,TRBD2
TGCAGCGTTGGGGCTGGGAGTAATCAGCCCCAGCATTTT,CSVGAGSNQPQHF,NA,TRBJ1-5,TRBV29-1,NA
TGCGCCAGCAGCTTGGGGTCCCCCACAGGACACCACTATGGCTACACCTTC,CASSLGSPTGHHYGYTF,few,TRBJ1-2,TRBV5-1,NA
TGTGCCAGCAGTTACCCCCTAAATGGGATCCATGAGCAGTTCTTC,CASSYPLNGIHEQFF,medium-sized,TRBJ2-1,TRBV11-3,NA
TGCAGCGCTCGGGACAGCTTGAACTACCCTTATGGCTACACCTTC,CSARDSLNYPYGYTF,few,TRBJ1-2,TRBV29-1,TRBD1
TGTGCCAGTAGTCAGGGGAACACTGAAGCTTTCTTT,CASSQGNTEAFF,NA,TRBJ1-1,TRBV19,NA
TGCGCCAGCAGCCAACTTCCTGTTGCGAACACCGGGGAGCTGTTTTTT,CASSQLPVANTGELFF,NA,TRBJ2-2,TRBV1,NA
TGTGCCATCCGGAGACTACACAATGAGCAGTTCTTC,CAIRRLHNEQFF,few,TRBJ2-1,TRBV12-5,NA
TGTGCCAGCAGACGTAGCGGGGGGGCTGATGAGCAGTTCTTC,CASRRSGGADEQFF,NA,TRBJ2-1,TRBV6-8,TRBD2
TGTGCCTGGAGTGTAAGGGGACGGGGTGGCTACACCTTC,CAWSVRGRGGYTF,NA,TRBJ1-2,TRBV30,NA
TGTGCCAGCAGCCCCCCGCCGAGCGGAACCTCCTACAATGAGCAGTTCTTC,CASSPPPSGTSYNEQFF,medium-sized,TRBJ2-1,TRBV11-3,NA
TGTGCCAGTAGTCCGGGACTAGATAATGAGCAGTTCTTC,CASSPGLDNEQFF,few,TRBJ2-1,TRBV19,TRBD2